The T cell receptor beta chain described here comes from a study of blood T cell repertoires in COVID-19. Overall study context: Sites across the United States, Italy and Spain contributed samples from acute and convalescent COVID-19. Sample material is recorded as cDNA or gDNA derived from T cells, B-cell-depleted T cells, or PBMCs.

The CDR3 is made up of 13 amino acids. The germline gives CDR1 SQVTM, CDR2 ANQGSEA. The J segment lost 7 bases and the V segment lost 5 bases, leaving 8 bases of the junction unmatched. As originally analysed: Scientists estimated how many nucleated cells there were by amplifying reference gene primers. The protocol was immunoSEQ multiplex PCR, while the TCRdb copy is restricted to in-frame clones and leaves out a portion. V and J calls and clone size are those listed in that table; D and trimming were worked out from the DNA. The sample holds approximately 110,000 clones, approximately 74% seen once. Seattle-derived patients entered the study during active infection and were followed longitudinally.

V and J are TRBV29-1 and TRBJ1-2, with 9 bases aligning to TRBD1. This sequence was found in a man older than 75 with COVID-19, enrolled during active disease. Sequencing used peripheral blood. The CDR3 protein is CSVSTGQGTGYTF. CDR3 nucleotides: TGCAGCGTTTCGACGGGACAGGGTACTGGCTACACCTTC.